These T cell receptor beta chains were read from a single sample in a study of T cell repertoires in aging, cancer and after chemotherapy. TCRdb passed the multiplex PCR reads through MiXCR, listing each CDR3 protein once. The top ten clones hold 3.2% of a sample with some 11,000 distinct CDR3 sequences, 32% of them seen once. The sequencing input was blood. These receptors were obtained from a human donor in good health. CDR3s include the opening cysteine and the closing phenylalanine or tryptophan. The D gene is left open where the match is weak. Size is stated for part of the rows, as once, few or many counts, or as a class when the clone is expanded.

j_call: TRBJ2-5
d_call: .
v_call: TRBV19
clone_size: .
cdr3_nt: TGTGCAGTGGCTCCCCCCCCCTCTAAGGTCGAGGCTCGAGCTAACCAAGAGACCCAGTACTTC
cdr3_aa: CAVAPPPSKVEARANQETQYF

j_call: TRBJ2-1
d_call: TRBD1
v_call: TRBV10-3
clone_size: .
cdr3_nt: TGTGCCATCAGCACCGGGACAGGCCAGGGTGAGCAGTTCTTC
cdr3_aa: CAISTGTGQGEQFF

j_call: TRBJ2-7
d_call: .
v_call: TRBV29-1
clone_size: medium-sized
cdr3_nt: TGCAGCGTTGTAGGTCAGGTGAGCTCCTACGAGCAGTACTTC
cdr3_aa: CSVVGQVSSYEQYF

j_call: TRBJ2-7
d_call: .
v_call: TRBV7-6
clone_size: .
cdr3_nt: TGTGCCAGCAGCTTAGGGCAGGGTTTCGACGAGCAGTACTTC
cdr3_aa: CASSLGQGFDEQYF

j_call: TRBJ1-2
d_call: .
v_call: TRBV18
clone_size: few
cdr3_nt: TGTGCCAGCTCACCAAGTAACAGGGACTATGGCTACACCTTC
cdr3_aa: CASSPSNRDYGYTF

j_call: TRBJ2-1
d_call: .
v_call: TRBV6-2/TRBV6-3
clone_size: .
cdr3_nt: TGTGCCAGCAGGATTCGGAACGAGAGGGATGAGCAGTTCTTC
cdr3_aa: CASRIRNERDEQFF

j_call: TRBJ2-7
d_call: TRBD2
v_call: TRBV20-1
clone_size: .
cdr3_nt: TGCAGTGCTAGAAAACTAGCGGGGGATACCTACGAGCAGTACTTC
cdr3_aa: CSARKLAGDTYEQYF

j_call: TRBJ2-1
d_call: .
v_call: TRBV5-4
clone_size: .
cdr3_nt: TGCGCCAGCAGCTTGGAAAAAGGGATGGATGAGCAGTTCTTC
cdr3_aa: CASSLEKGMDEQFF

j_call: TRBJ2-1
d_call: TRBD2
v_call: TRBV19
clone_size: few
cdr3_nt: TGTGCCAGTAGTATAGAACTAGCGGCCTACAATGAGCAGTTCTTC
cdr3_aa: CASSIELAAYNEQFF

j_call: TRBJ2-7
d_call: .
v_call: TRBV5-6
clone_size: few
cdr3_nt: TGTGCCAGCAGGGTCGGGACGGACGAGTTCTACGAGCAGTACTTC
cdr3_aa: CASRVGTDEFYEQYF

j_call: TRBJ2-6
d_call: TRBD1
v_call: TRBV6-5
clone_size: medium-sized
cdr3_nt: TGTGCCAGCAACTTACCGGGACAGGCCGCCTCTGGGGCCAACGTCCTGACTTTC
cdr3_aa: CASNLPGQAASGANVLTF

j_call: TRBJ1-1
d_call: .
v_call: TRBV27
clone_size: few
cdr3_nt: TGTGCCAGCAGTTTCAACCCAGACGCTGAAGCTTTCTTT
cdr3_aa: CASSFNPDAEAFF

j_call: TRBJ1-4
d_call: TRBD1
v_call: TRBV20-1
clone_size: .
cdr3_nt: TGCAGTGCTAGTCGCGGGACAGGGGATGAAAAACTGTTTTTT
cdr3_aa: CSASRGTGDEKLFF

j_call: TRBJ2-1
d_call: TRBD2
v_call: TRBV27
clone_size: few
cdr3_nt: TGTGCCAGCTCCTTACGGGGGGGATTATACAATGAGCAGTTCTTC
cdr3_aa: CASSLRGGLYNEQFF

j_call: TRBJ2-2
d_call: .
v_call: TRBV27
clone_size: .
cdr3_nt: TGTGCCAGCAGTGCCCAGGGGAGTAACGGGGAGCTGTTTTTT
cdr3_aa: CASSAQGSNGELFF

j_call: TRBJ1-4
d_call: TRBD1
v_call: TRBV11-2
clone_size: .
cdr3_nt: TGCGCCAGGAGCCAAGAAGGACAGGGGAGCGCCGAAAAACTGTTTTTT
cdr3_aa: CARSQEGQGSAEKLFF

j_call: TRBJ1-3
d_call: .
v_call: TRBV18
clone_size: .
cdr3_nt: TGTGCCAGCTCACGCGATGGGACCTCTGGAAACACCATATATTTT
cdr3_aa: CASSRDGTSGNTIYF

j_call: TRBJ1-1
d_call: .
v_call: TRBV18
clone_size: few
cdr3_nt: TGTGCCAGCTCACCAGGGGCCCGAACCCGGAACACTGAAGCTTTCTTT
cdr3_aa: CASSPGARTRNTEAFF

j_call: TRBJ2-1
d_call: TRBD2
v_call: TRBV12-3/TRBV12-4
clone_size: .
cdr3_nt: TGTGCCAGCAGCCGCACTAACGGGGGGTACAATGAGCAGTTCTTC
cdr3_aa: CASSRTNGGYNEQFF

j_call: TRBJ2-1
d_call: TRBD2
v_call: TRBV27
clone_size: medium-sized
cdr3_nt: TGTGCCAGCGGACATGGGACTAGTGGCAATGAGCAGTTCTTC
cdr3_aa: CASGHGTSGNEQFF

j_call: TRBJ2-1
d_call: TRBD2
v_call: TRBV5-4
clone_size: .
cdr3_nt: TGTGCCAGCAGCTTGGACCGCTCACTAGCGAATCCCTCCTACAATGAGCAGTTCTTC
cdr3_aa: CASSLDRSLANPSYNEQFF

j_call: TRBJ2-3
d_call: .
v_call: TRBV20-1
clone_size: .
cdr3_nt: TGCAGTGCTAGTCCTTTAGCGGAGGATAACACAGATACGCAGTATTTT
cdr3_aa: CSASPLAEDNTDTQYF

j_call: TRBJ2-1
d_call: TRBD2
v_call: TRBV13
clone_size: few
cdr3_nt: TGTGCCAGCAGCTCAGCTAGCGGGAGCATCTACAATGAGCAGTTCTTC
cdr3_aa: CASSSASGSIYNEQFF

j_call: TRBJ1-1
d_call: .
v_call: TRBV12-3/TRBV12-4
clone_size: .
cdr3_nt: TGTGCCAGCAGTTGGTGGGGTGAAGCTTTCTTT
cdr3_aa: CASSWWGEAFF

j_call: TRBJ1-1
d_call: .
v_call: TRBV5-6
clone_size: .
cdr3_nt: TGTGCCAGCAGCGGAGACAACACTGAAGCTTTCTTT
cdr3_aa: CASSGDNTEAFF

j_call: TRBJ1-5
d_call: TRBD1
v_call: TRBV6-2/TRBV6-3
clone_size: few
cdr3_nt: TGTGCCAGCAGACGGACAGGTTCTCAGCCCCAGCATTTT
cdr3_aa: CASRRTGSQPQHF

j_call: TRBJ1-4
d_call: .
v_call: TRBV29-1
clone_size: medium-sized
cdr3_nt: TGCAGCGTTGCGTGGGGGGGAGAACTGTTTTTT
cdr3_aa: CSVAWGGELFF

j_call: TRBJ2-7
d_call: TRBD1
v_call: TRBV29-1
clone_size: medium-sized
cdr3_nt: TGCAGCGTTGCCCACAGGGGCGACGGGTACGAGCAGTACTTC
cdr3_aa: CSVAHRGDGYEQYF

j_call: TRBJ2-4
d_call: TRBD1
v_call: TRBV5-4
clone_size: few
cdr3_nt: TGTGCCAGCAGCCTAAAGGGGGCCGGAAACATTCAGTACTTC
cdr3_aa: CASSLKGAGNIQYF

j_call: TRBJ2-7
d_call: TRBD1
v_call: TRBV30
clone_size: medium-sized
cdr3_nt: TGTGCCTGGAGTAGAGCAGGGGGCTTCGACGAGCAGTACTTC
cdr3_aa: CAWSRAGGFDEQYF

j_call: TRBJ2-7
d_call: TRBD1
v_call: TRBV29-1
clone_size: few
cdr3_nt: TGCAGCGTTTCATTGGGCCTGACAGGGGGTGACTCCTACGAGCAGTACTTC
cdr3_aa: CSVSLGLTGGDSYEQYF

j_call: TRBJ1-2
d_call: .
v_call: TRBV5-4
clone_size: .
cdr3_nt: TGTGCCAGCAGCTTGGGGATGGCTAACTATGGCTACACCTTC
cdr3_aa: CASSLGMANYGYTF

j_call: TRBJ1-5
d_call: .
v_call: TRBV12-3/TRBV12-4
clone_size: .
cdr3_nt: TGTGCTAGCAGTTTGAACACTAATCAGCCCCAGCATTTT
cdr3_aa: CASSLNTNQPQHF

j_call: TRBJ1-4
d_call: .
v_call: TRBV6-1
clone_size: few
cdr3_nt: TGTGCCAGCAGTGATACACTCACCGCCAATGAAAAACTGTTTTTT
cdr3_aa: CASSDTLTANEKLFF

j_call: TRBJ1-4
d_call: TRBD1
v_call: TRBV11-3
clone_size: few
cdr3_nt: TGTGCCAGCAGCCAGGGGACAGGGCCCCGTAATGAAAAACTGTTTTTT
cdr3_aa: CASSQGTGPRNEKLFF

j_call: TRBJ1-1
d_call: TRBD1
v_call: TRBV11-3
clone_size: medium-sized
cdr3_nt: TGTGCCAGCAGCTCGGGCACTCAGGGGGCTGACACTGAAGCTTTCTTT
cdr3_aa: CASSSGTQGADTEAFF

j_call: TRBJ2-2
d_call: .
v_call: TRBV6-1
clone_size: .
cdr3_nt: TGTGCCAGCAGTGACTATGTCGGGGATAGGAACACCGGGGAGCTGTTTTTT
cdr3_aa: CASSDYVGDRNTGELFF

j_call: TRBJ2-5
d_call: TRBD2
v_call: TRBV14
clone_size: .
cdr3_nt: TGTGCCAGCAGCCAAGGAGAGCGGGAGGGCTGGATGCAAGAGACCCAGTACTTC
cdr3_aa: CASSQGEREGWMQETQYF

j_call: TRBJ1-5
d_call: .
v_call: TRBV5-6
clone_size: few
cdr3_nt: TGTGCCAGCAGCTCCCTCTCTGGACGGAGCAATCAGCCCCAGCATTTT
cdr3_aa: CASSSLSGRSNQPQHF

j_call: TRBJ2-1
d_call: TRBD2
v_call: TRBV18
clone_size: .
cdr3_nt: TGTGCCAGCTCACTACTAGCGGGAGGGCCCGACAATGAGCAGTTCTTC
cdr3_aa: CASSLLAGGPDNEQFF

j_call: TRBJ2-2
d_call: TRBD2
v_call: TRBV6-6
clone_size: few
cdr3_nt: TGTGCCAGCAGGTCCTTCGGTGTTGGCGGGGGGACTTACACCGGGGAGCTGTTTTTT
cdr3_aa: CASRSFGVGGGTYTGELFF

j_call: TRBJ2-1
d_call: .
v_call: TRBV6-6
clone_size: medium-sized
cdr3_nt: TGTGCCAGCAGTTACTCTGAAGGGGCTCATGAGCAGTTCTTC
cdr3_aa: CASSYSEGAHEQFF

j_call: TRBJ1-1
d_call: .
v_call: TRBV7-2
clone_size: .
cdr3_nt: TGTGCCAGCAGCTTACGAAGGTACACTGAAGCTTTCTTT
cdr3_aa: CASSLRRYTEAFF

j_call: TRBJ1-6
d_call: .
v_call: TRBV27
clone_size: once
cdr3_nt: TGTGCCAGCAGTTTTACGGGGTCGAGACAGAGGAATTCACCCCTCCACTTT
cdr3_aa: CASSFTGSRQRNSPLHF

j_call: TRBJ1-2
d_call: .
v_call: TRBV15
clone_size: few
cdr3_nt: TGTGCCACCAGCAGAGATCTTGAGGGAAAGGGCTACACCTTC
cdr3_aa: CATSRDLEGKGYTF

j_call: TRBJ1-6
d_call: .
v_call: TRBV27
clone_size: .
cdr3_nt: TGTGCCAGCGCCCTATTCTCCTATAATTCACCCCTCCACTTT
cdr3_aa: CASALFSYNSPLHF

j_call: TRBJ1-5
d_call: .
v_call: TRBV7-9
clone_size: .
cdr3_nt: TGTGCCAGCAGCCCGAGACAGGTTAGCAATCAGCCCCAGCATTTT
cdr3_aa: CASSPRQVSNQPQHF

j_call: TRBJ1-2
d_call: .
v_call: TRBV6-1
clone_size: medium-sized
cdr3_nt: TGTGCCAGCAGTGAAGCCTGGCCTAACATGGGACCTAACTATGGCTACACCTTC
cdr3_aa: CASSEAWPNMGPNYGYTF

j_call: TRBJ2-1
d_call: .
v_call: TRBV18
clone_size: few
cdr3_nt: TGTGCCAGCTCACCAAGGGGAGGGGCTGGGAGGACAGAGCTTTACAATGAGCAGTTCTTC
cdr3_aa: CASSPRGGAGRTELYNEQFF

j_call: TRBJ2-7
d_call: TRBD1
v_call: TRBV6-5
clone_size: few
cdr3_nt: TGTGCCAGCAGTTACCAGGGGGCGGTCTACGAGCAGTACTTC
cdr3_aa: CASSYQGAVYEQYF

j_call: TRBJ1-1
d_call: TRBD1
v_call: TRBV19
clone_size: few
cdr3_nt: TGTGCCAGTAGTCGGGACAGGGCCTTTAACACTGAAGCTTTCTTT
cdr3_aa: CASSRDRAFNTEAFF

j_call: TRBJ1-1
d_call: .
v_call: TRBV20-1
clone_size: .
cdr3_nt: TGCAGTGCTAGAGATTTCCAGGTAGGAACTGAAGCTTTCTTT
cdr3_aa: CSARDFQVGTEAFF

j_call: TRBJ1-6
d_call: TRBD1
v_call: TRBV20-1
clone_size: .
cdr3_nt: TGCAGTGCTAGAGAAGCCGGGACAGAGACTTCACCCCTCCACTTT
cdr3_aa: CSAREAGTETSPLHF